This TCR beta chain emerged from a study of T cell responses to AZD1222 COVID-19 vaccine. Findings and caveats of the study: Among the donors, most were white British and more were female, and clonal diversity was possibly underestimated.

Generated by immunoSEQ multiplex PCR, the TCRdb table keeps only in-frame clones and is missing some. This sample yields tens of thousands of clones, of which just over 85% are seen a single time; about 10% belongs to the top ten. The germline CDR1 and CDR2 sequences are LNHDA and SQIVND (reference sequence). This CDR3 has 15 residues. The V gene lost 2 bases and the J gene lost 0 bases, with 5 bases spanning the gap. Note on this clone: Its target is not known.

The sequence was obtained from an adult in good health. The material was peripheral blood, obtained on day 0 of AZD1222 vaccination. The V and J genes are TRBV19 and TRBJ1-6, with D unclear. Here the CDR3 DNA reads TGTGCCAGTAGTATATCGGTCTCCTATAATTCACCCCTCCACTTT. Its protein product is CASSISVSYNSPLHF.